The text below deals with one TCR beta chain. The antigen is unknown. The sample comes from a study of monozygotic twins with inflammatory bowel disease. Broader study findings: Twins with IBD had fewer clonotypes in common with others than healthy twins, particularly during disease activity. Those with IBD had lower TCRbeta diversity (inverse Simpson) than their healthy co-twins did. T cell subtypes that differed could not be told apart. Support for any single strong IBD-associated signal or clonotype was not found.

TCRdb processed the 5' RACE reads again and assigns one entry to each CDR3 protein, with no DNA. There are some 99,000 distinct CDR3 sequences in the sample, with approximately 13% held by the top ten. The CDR3 length is 17 residues. CDR1 is LGHNA and CDR2 is YSLEER in the germline V gene. The sample taken for sequencing was blood. The gene calls are TRBV4-3 and TRBJ1-6; TCRdb gives TRBD1 as the D gene, but with no DNA this cannot be confirmed. This receptor was obtained from a human donor with ulcerative colitis or Crohn's disease, or a healthy co-twin of an affected twin (not recorded which). CDR3 sequence reads: CASSQALDREVDSPLYF.